The present TCR beta chain was sequenced within a study of shared clonotypes between healthy human individuals. Generated by immunoSEQ multiplex PCR, the TCRdb table keeps only in-frame clones and is missing some. The top ten clones hold 0.06% of a sample with under 550,000 clones, 90% to 96% of them seen once. CDR3 length equals 17 residues. Germline assignment: CDR1 SEHNR and CDR2 FQNEAQ (reference sequence). After removal of 2 bases from V and 7 bases from J, the junction contained 11 bases not matched to a gene. The sequenced material came from naive CD4+ T cells sorted from blood. The subset denotes: CD45RA+ positively selected. This chain uses TRBV7-9 with TRBJ1-4; TRBD1 matches 9 bases. The sequence came from a woman in her thirties in good health. The CDR3 protein is CASSLTPNRGRVEKLFF. The CDR3, as DNA: TGTGCCAGCAGCTTAACCCCGAACAGGGGGCGAGTTGAAAAACTGTTTTTT.